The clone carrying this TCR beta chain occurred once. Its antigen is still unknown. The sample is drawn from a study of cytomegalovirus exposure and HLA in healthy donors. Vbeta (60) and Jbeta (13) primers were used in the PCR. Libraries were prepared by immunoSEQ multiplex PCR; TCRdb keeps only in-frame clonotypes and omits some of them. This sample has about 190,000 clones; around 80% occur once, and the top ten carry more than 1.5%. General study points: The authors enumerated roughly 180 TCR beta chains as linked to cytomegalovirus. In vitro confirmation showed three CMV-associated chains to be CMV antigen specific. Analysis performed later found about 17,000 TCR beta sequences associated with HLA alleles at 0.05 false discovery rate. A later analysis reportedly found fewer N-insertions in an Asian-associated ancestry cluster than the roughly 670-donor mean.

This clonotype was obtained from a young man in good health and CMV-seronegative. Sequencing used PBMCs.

The CDR3 region is CAWQQGGNSPLHF. The CDR3 bases are TGTGCCTGGCAACAGGGGGGGAATTCACCCCTCCACTTT. J is TRBJ1-6 and V is TRBV30, with 8 bases matching TRBD1. V shed 5 bases, J shed 7 bases, and the junction held 4 bases outside the gene matches. The CDR3 covers 13 residues. Germline loops: CDR1 GTSNPN, CDR2 SVGIG (reference sequence). The full variable domain, completed using reference TRBV30 and TRBJ1-6, is SQTIHQWPATLVQPVGSPLSLECTVEGTSNPNLYWYRQAAGRGLQLLFYSVGIGQISSEVPQNLSASRPQDRQFILSSKKLLLSDSGFYLCAWQQGGNSPLHFGNGTRLTVT.